The T cell receptor (beta chain) under discussion was sequenced for a study of blood T cell repertoires in COVID-19. At the level of the study: PBMCs, B-cell-depleted T cells, or T cells were the source of the cDNA or gDNA that made up the material.

This clone occurred a few times. Per the original data handling: Nucleated cell counts were estimated from reference gene primer amplification. Repertoires were generated with immunoSEQ multiplex PCR, while TCRdb's copy carries only in-frame clones and drops some. V, J and clone size were drawn from that table, and D and trimming were deduced from the DNA. The data hold approximately 100,000 clones, with 82% observed a single time. The clonotype comes from a man in his 70s with active or convalescent COVID-19. Sequencing input: peripheral blood.

The CDR3, as DNA: TGTGCCAGCAGCTTAAGTCGGGGAGGGGGGGGCACAGATACGCAGTATTTT. Amino acid sequence: CASSLSRGGGGTDTQYF. The chain carries TRBV5-4 and TRBJ2-3; tentative D call: TRBD2 (7 bases). Germline V CDR1 and CDR2: SGHNT, YYREEE (reference sequence). With 2 bases removed from V and 1 base from J, the gap between germline ends came to 17 bases. The CDR3 sequence is 17 residues long.